The present T cell receptor (beta chain) was sequenced within a study of sequential checkpoint blockade in melanoma. Study in general: Patients were randomized 1:1 to nivolumab-then-ipilimumab or ipilimumab-then-nivolumab first-line. Maintenance nivolumab came after either treatment sequence.

Documented treatment: randomized to nivolumab then ipilimumab (arm A) or the reverse (arm B). None of the patients previously received DNA-damaging chemotherapy. PBMC sorting kept live CD3+CD8+ cells without CD19 or CD56. Germline V gene sequence: CDR1 SGHKS, CDR2 YYEKEE (reference sequence). With 2 bases removed from V and 1 base from J, the gap between germline ends came to 12 bases. This CDR3 region has 15 residues. TCRdb's copy holds only in-frame clones and misses some; the assay was immunoSEQ multiplex PCR. The table has about 25,000 clones, 77% seen once. The sample was CD8+ T cells sorted from blood (inferred from file names), taken from a patient given nivolumab and ipilimumab in sequence. This rearrangement joins TRBV5-5 to TRBJ1-1; D is undetermined. The sequence was obtained from a human donor with melanoma. CDR3 bases: TGTGCCAGCAGCTTTGAAGGACTTCCGAACACTGAAGCTTTCTTT. Translating gives CASSFEGLPNTEAFF.